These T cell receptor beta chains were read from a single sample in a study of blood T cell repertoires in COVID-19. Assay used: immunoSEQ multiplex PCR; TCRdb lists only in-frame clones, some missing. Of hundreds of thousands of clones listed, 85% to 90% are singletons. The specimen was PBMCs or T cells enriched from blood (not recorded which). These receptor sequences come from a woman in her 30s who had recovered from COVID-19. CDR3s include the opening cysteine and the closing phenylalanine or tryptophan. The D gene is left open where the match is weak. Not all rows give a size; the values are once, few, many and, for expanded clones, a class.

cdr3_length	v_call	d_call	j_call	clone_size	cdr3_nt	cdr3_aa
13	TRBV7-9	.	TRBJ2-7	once	TGTGCCAGCAGCCCCCCTTATGCCTACGAGCAGTACTTC	CASSPPYAYEQYF
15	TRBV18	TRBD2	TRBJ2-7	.	TGTGCCAGCTCACTGGGACTAGCGAAGGCCTACGAGCAGTACTTC	CASSLGLAKAYEQYF
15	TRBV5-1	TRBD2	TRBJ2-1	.	TGCGCCAGCAGCTTGGTCCTAGCGGGATCCGATGAGCAGTTCTTC	CASSLVLAGSDEQFF
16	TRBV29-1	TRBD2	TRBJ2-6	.	TGCAGCGTTGAGGGACTAGCGGGAACTGGGGCCAACGTCCTGACTTTC	CSVEGLAGTGANVLTF
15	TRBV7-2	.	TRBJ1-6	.	TGTGCCAGCAGCTTAGCGCCAGACTTTAATTCACCCCTCCACTTT	CASSLAPDFNSPLHF
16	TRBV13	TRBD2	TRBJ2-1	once	TGTGCCAGCAGCCAAATGGCCGGGACTAGCTACAATGAGCAGTTCTTC	CASSQMAGTSYNEQFF
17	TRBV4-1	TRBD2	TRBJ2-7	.	TGCGCCAGCAGCCAAGTGTTGATGGCGGGAGACGGGTACGAGCAGTACTTC	CASSQVLMAGDGYEQYF
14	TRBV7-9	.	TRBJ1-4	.	TGTGCCAGCAGCTTAACGGGAGACGGTGAAAAACTGTTTTTT	CASSLTGDGEKLFF
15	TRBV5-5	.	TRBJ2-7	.	TGTGCCAGCACCCCTGTTTATTTAGCGACCTACGAGCAGTACTTC	CASTPVYLATYEQYF
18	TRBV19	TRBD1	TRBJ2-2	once	TGTGCCAGTAGTCCGGGACAGGCCCCCATATTGGGGTCCGGGGAGCTGTTTTTT	CASSPGQAPILGSGELFF
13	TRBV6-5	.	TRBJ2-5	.	TGTGCCAGCAGCCCAACAGGGACGGAGACCCAGTACTTC	CASSPTGTETQYF
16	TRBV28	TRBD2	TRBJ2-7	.	TGTGCCAGCAGTCCCTGGACTAGCGGGAGCTCCTACGAGCAGTACTTC	CASSPWTSGSSYEQYF
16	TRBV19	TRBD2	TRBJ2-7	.	TGTGCCAGTAGTATCAAGGGACTAGCGGGCCCCTACGAGCAGTACTTC	CASSIKGLAGPYEQYF
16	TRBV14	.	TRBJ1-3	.	TGTGCCAGCAGCCAAGATCCGGGGAGCTCTGGAAACACCATATATTTT	CASSQDPGSSGNTIYF
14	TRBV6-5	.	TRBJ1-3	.	TGTGCCAGCAGACCGACTCGCACTGGAAACACCATATATTTT	CASRPTRTGNTIYF
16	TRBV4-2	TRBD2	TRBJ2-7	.	TGTGCCAGCAGCCACCCCACTAGCGGGGGGATTTTTGAGCAGTACTTC	CASSHPTSGGIFEQYF
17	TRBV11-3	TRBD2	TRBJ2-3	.	TGTGCCAGCAGCCCCGGACTAGCGGGGTATTTCACAGATACGCAGTATTTT	CASSPGLAGYFTDTQYF
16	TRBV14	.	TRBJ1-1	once	TGTGCCAGCAGCCAAGGTACAGGGCGCAGGAACACTGAAGCTTTCTTT	CASSQGTGRRNTEAFF
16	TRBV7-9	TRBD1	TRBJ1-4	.	TGTGCCAGCAGCTTAGCGGTGAGGACAGGGAATGAAAAACTGTTTTTT	CASSLAVRTGNEKLFF
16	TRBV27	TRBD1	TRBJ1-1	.	TGTGCCAGCACAACCCGGCCGGGACAGATGAACACTGAAGCTTTCTTT	CASTTRPGQMNTEAFF
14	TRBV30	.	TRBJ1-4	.	TGTGCCTGGATGGGGGGGGCAACTAATGAAAAACTGTTTTTT	CAWMGGATNEKLFF
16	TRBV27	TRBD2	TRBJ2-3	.	TGTGCCAGCAGTTACCGAGGGAGCGGGAGCCCAGATACGCAGTATTTT	CASSYRGSGSPDTQYF
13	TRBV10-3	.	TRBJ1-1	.	TGTGCCATCGTGACGGACATGAACACTGAAGCTTTCTTT	CAIVTDMNTEAFF
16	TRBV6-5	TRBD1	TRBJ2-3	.	TGTGCCAGCAGTTCCCATGGGGACAGGATCACAGATACGCAGTATTTT	CASSSHGDRITDTQYF
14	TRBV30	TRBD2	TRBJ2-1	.	TGTGCCTGTATAGCGGGAGAAGCCTACAATGAGCAGTTCTTC	CACIAGEAYNEQFF